The count of the clone carrying this TCR beta chain is one. Produced via immunoSEQ multiplex PCR; TCRdb's table is partial and in-frame only. This sample has 300,000 to 350,000 clones, with about nine tenths found just once. Someone with COVID-19 had been met by exposed participants within 2 weeks before study entry. The data stem from a study of blood T cell repertoires in COVID-19. About the study: PBMCs, B-cell-depleted T cells, or T cells provided the cDNA or gDNA that made up the material.

This CDR3 has 16 amino acids. The V gene end was trimmed by 0 bases and the J gene end by 8 bases; junction bases not matched to a gene: 12. Germline V CDR1 and CDR2: LGHDT, YNNKEL (reference sequence). The chain links TRBV3-1 (or the pseudogene TRBV3-2) to TRBJ1-2; 7 bases line up with TRBD1. This clonotype was sampled from a woman in her twenties or thirties who had been exposed to COVID-19. Sequencing was performed on PBMCs or T cells enriched from blood (not recorded which). The CDR3 DNA is TGTGCCAGCAGCCAAGAAGGCGCAGGGGGACGTCGGGGCTACACCTTC. It specifies CASSQEGAGGRRGYTF.